The text below deals with one TCR beta chain. Per the original data handling: Scientists estimated how many nucleated cells there were by amplifying reference gene primers. Clones were sequenced by immunoSEQ multiplex PCR, and TCRdb holds only the in-frame ones, with some missing. Clone size and the V and J calls come from that table; the DNA yielded D and trimming. Here the sample spans approximately 500,000 clones, less than 90% being singletons. V was shortened by 0 bases and J by 5 bases, with 14 bases between the two germline ends. CDR1 is SGDLS and CDR2 is YYNGEE in the germline V gene. This CDR3 comprises 15 residues. This sample was included in a study of blood T cell repertoires in COVID-19. Looking at the study overall: From T cells, B-cell-depleted T cells, or PBMCs came the material, which was cDNA or gDNA.

The TCR originated in a woman aged 45-65 years with COVID-19, enrolled during active disease. Sequencing input: peripheral blood. The chain combines TRBV9 with TRBJ1-2; D call uncertain. CDR3 sequence: CASSVGVALEYGYTF. CDR3 in DNA: TGTGCCAGCAGCGTAGGGGTAGCCTTAGAGTATGGCTACACCTTC.